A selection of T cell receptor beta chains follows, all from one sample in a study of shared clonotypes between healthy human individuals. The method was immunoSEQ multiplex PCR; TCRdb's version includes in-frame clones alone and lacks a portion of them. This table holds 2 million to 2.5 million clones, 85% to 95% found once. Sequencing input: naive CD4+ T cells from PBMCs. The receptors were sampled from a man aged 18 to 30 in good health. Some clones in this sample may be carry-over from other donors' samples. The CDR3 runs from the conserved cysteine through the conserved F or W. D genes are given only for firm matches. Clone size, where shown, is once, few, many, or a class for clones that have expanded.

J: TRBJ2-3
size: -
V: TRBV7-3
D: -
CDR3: CASSPRPADGAQYF
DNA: TGTGCCAGCAGCCCGAGGCCCGCGGATGGAGCGCAGTATTTT

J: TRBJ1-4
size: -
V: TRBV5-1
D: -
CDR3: CASSPYSATNEKLFF
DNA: TGCGCCAGCAGCCCCTACAGTGCAACTAATGAAAAACTGTTTTTT

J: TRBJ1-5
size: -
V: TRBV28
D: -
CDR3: CASSLITQMKPQHF
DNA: TGTGCCAGCAGTCTCATAACCCAAATGAAGCCCCAGCATTTT

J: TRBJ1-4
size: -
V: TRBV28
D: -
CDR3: CASFRGQVSEKLFF
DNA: TGTGCCAGCTTCCGGGGGCAAGTAAGCGAAAAACTGTTTTTT

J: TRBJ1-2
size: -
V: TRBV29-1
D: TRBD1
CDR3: CSVLRGTGAFTF
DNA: TGCAGCGTTTTAAGGGGAACAGGGGCATTCACCTTC

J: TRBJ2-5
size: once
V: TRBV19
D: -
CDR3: CASSIGHIYQETQYF
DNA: TGTGCCAGTAGTATTGGCCACATTTACCAAGAGACCCAGTACTTC

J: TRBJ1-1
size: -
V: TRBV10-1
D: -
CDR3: CASRDTGDTEAFF
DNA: TGCGCCAGCAGGGATACGGGGGACACTGAAGCTTTCTTT

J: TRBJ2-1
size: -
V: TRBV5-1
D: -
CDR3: CASSLTGEGIVEQFF
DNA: TGCGCCAGCAGCTTGACGGGAGAGGGGATTGTGGAGCAGTTCTTC

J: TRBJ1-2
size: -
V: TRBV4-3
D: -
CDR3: CASSPPPGPTSHYGYTF
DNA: TGCGCCAGCAGCCCCCCACCAGGGCCAACCTCACACTATGGCTACACCTTC

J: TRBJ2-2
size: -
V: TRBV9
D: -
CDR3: CASTEGAFANTGELFF
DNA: TGTGCCAGCACGGAGGGGGCGTTCGCGAACACCGGGGAGCTGTTTTTT

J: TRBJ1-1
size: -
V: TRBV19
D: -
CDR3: CASAKVRDGGGTFF
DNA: TGTGCCAGCGCAAAGGTCAGGGACGGGGGAGGAACTTTCTTT

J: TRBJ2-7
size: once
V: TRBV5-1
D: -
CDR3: CASSRYSVSYEQYF
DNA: TGCGCCAGCAGCAGGTATTCGGTTTCCTACGAGCAGTACTTC

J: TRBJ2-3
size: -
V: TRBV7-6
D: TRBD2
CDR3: CASSRMLAGGSADTQYF
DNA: TGTGCCAGCAGCCGCATGTTGGCGGGCGGGAGCGCAGATACGCAGTATTTT

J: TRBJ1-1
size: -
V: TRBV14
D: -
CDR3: CASSPGSIGVGAEAFF
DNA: TGTGCCAGCAGCCCGGGGTCGATTGGGGTGGGGGCTGAAGCTTTCTTT

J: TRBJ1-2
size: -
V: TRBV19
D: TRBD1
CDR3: CASSNPGQGNYGYTF
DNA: TGTGCCAGTAGTAACCCGGGACAGGGGAACTATGGCTACACCTTC

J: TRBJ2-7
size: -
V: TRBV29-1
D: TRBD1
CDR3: CSGTGGDEQYF
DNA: TGCAGCGGGACAGGGGGCGACGAGCAGTACTTC

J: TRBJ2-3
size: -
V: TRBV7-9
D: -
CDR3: CASSINSVPTDTQYF
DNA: TGTGCCAGCAGCATAAACTCGGTCCCCACAGATACGCAGTATTTT

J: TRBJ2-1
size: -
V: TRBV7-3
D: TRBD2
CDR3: CASSSTGTSGTYNEQFF
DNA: TGTGCCAGCAGCTCAACAGGGACTAGCGGGACCTACAATGAGCAGTTCTTC

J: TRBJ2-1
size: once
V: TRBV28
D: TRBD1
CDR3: CASSAPLRTGYYNEQFF
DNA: TGTGCCAGCAGTGCCCCCCTCCGGACAGGCTATTACAATGAGCAGTTCTTC

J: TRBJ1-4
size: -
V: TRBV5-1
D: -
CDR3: CASSLAGGTNEKLFF
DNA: TGCGCCAGCAGCTTGGCGGGGGGGACTAATGAAAAACTGTTTTTT

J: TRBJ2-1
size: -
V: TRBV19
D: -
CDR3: CASSIGGAYNEQFF
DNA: TGTGCCAGTAGTATTGGCGGGGCTTACAATGAGCAGTTCTTC

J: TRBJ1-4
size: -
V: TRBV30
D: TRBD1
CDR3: CAWSPRGGEKLFF
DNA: TGTGCCTGGAGTCCCAGGGGGGGTGAAAAACTGTTTTTT

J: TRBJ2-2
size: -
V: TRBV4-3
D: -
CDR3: CASSQEAQAFGTGELFF
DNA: TGCGCCAGCAGCCAAGAAGCACAGGCGTTTGGTACCGGGGAGCTGTTTTTT

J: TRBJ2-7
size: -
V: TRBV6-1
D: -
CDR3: CASSEVGGGWYEQYF
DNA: TGTGCCAGCAGTGAAGTAGGTGGAGGATGGTACGAGCAGTACTTC

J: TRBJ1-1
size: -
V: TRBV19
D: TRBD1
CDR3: CASTARTGWTEAFF
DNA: TGTGCCAGTACCGCGAGGACAGGGTGGACTGAAGCTTTCTTT

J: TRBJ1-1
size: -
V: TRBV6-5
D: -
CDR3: CASTPPGLTEAFF
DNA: TGTGCCAGCACCCCACCAGGGCTCACTGAAGCTTTCTTT

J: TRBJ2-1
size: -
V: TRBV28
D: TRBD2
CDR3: CASRTSGRTNEQFF
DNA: TGTGCCAGCCGGACTAGCGGGAGGACCAATGAGCAGTTCTTC

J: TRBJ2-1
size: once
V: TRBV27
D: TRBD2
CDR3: CASSSVAGGPGNEQFF
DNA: TGTGCCAGCTCTTCTGTGGCGGGAGGGCCTGGGAATGAGCAGTTCTTC

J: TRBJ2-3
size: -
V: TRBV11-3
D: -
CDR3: CASSLGPADTQYF
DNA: TGTGCCAGCAGCTTAGGCCCGGCGGATACGCAGTATTTT

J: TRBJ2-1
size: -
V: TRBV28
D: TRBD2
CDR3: CASRQPGLAGDNEQFF
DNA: TGTGCCAGCAGACAGCCTGGACTAGCGGGGGACAATGAGCAGTTCTTC

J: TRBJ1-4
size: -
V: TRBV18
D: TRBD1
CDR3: CASSPTGVGNEKLFF
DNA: TGTGCCAGCTCACCTACAGGGGTCGGAAATGAAAAACTGTTTTTT

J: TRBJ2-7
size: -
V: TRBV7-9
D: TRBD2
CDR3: CASSSGLVYAGRGEQYF
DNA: TGTGCCAGCAGCTCGGGACTAGTTTACGCGGGGCGAGGCGAGCAGTACTTC

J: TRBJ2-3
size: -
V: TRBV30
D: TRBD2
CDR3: CAWSGGPDTQYF
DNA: TGTGCCTGGTCGGGAGGGCCAGATACGCAGTATTTT

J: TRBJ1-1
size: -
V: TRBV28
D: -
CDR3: CASSLASLGLSRAFF
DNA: TGTGCCAGCAGTTTAGCCTCCCTAGGGTTGTCTCGAGCTTTCTTT

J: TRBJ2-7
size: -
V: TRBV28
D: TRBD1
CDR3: CASREPGQGMYEQYF
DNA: TGTGCCAGCAGAGAACCGGGACAGGGGATGTACGAGCAGTACTTC

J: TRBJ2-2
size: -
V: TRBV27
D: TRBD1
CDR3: CASSPRQGAYTGELFF
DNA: TGTGCCAGCAGTCCGCGACAGGGGGCGTACACTGGGGAGCTGTTTTTT

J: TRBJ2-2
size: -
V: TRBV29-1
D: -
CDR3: CSVEDERRSSNTGELFF
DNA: TGCAGCGTTGAAGATGAGCGCAGGTCCTCGAACACCGGGGAGCTGTTTTTT

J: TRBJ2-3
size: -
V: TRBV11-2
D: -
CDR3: CASSRSTRDTQYF
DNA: TGTGCCAGCAGTAGATCGACAAGAGATACGCAGTATTTT

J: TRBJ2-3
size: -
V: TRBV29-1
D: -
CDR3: CSVYKGGADTQYF
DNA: TGCAGCGTTTACAAGGGGGGCGCAGATACGCAGTATTTT

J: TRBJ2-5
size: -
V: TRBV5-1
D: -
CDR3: CASSSLGGQETQYF
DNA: TGCGCCAGCAGCTCTCTTGGGGGGCAAGAGACCCAGTACTTC

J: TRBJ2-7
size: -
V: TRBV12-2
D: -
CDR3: CASRLAQRGRGQYF
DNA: TGTGCAAGTCGCTTAGCGCAACGGGGGAGGGGGCAGTACTTC

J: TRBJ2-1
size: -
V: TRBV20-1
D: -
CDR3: CSAGAYNEQFF
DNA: TGCAGTGCCGGGGCCTACAATGAGCAGTTCTTC